These 27 T cell receptor beta chains came from one sample sequenced in a study of blood T cell repertoires in COVID-19. Only in-frame clones appear in the TCRdb table, and some are missing; sequencing was by immunoSEQ multiplex PCR. The table shows over 150,000 clones, with around 84% occurring only once. The sequenced material came from PBMCs or T cells enriched from blood (not recorded which). The receptors shown here come from a man aged 45 to 65 who had recovered from COVID-19.

This chain uses TRBV29-1 with TRBJ2-1; a weak D match, TRBD2 (5 bases). V lost 4 bases and J lost 4, with 14 bases in between. Looked up from germline, CDR1 is SQVTM and CDR2 is ANQGSEA. This CDR3 is 14 amino acids long. CDR3 residues: CSVGRAGLYNEQFF. CDR3 sequence (DNA): TGCAGCGTTGGTCGGGCTGGACTGTACAATGAGCAGTTCTTC.

This clone was observed at least ten times. Other DNA sequences within the sample encode an identical CDR3. The rearrangement joins TRBV6-5 to TRBJ1-2, with 11 bases that match TRBD1. Per the germline V gene, CDR1 is MNHEY and CDR2 is SVGAGI. Losses at the gene ends were 0 bases for V and 5 bases for J; bases not matched to a gene: 5. The CDR3 is 16 residues long. The CDR3, as DNA: TGTGCCAGCAGTTACTCAAGGACAGGGGGCGGGTATGGCTACACCTTC. Translation gives CASSYSRTGGGYGYTF.

This clone has a single count. The chain is built from TRBV9 and TRBJ2-5; 10 bases are a match to TRBD1. Trimming took 0 bases from V and 4 from J; bases not matched to a gene: 12. Germline V gene lookup returns CDR1 SGDLS and CDR2 YYNGEE. There are 18 residues in the CDR3. The CDR3 nucleotides read TGTGCCAGCAGCGTAGATGGGGGACAGGGGCGGAGAGGAGAGACCCAGTACTTC. This encodes CASSVDGGQGRRGETQYF.

The V and J genes are TRBV7-8 and TRBJ1-5, with no clear D. From germline, CDR1 is SGHVS and CDR2 FQNEAQ. Trimming took off 5 bases at V and 3 bases at J, with 20 bases between the two ends. The CDR3 is 17 amino acids. This CDR3 reads CASSHREVGFHNQPQHF. CDR3 coding DNA: TGTGCCAGCAGCCATCGAGAGGTCGGATTTCACAATCAGCCCCAGCATTTT. The full variable domain, completed using reference TRBV7-8 and TRBJ1-5, is GAGVSQSPRYKVAKRGQDVALRCDPISGHVSLFWYQQALGQGPEFLTYFQNEAQLDKSGLPSDRFFAERPEGSVSTLKIQRTQQEDSAVYLCASSHREVGFHNQPQHFGDGTRLSIL.

The rearrangement joins TRBV7-2 to TRBJ2-1; 10 nucleotides line up with TRBD1. The CDR3 spans 13 residues. Germline V gives CDR1 SGHTA, CDR2 FQGNSA. The junction had 6 bases not matched to a gene; V was cut back by 8 bases and J by 8 bases. CDR3 protein: CASSRDRGDEQFF. The CDR3 bases are TGTGCCAGCTCCAGGGACAGGGGCGATGAGCAGTTCTTC.

V and J are TRBV27 and TRBJ2-2; D gene ambiguous. The germline V gene encodes CDR1 MNHEY and CDR2 SMNVEV (reference sequence). The CDR3 length is 14 residues. The V end was cut by 6 bases, the J end by 3 bases, with 11 bases between. CDR3 DNA sequence: TGTGCCAGCAGGCCGGGTTTTGACACCGGGGAGCTGTTTTTT. Encoded protein: CASRPGFDTGELFF.

The chain is built from TRBV27 and TRBJ1-6, with 11 bases identical to TRBD1. Germline values: CDR1 MNHEY, CDR2 SMNVEV (reference sequence). V lost 5 bases, J lost 4 bases, and 7 bases stayed unmatched. The CDR3 spans 17 residues. Here the CDR3 reads CASSARDRGFYNSPLHF. The CDR3, as DNA: TGTGCCAGCAGTGCCCGGGACAGGGGGTTTTATAATTCACCCCTCCACTTT.

A note on this clone: One end of the junction varies from germline; a read error may be responsible. The chain uses TRBV6-5 and TRBJ1-3, with TRBD1 matching over 7 bases. The germline V gene has CDR1 MNHEY and CDR2 SVGAGI. This CDR3 is 14 amino acids long. CDR3 in DNA: TGTGCCAGCAGGACAGGGATCTCTGGCAACACCATATATTTT. It encodes CASRTGISGNTIYF.

The chain couples TRBV25-1 to TRBJ1-4, with 7 nucleotides matching TRBD1. V lost 1 base, J lost 8 bases, and 7 bases stayed unmatched. The CDR3 is 15 residues long. Looked up from germline, CDR1 is MGHDK and CDR2 is SYGVNS. The DNA of the CDR3 is TGTGCCAGCAGTGAATCAAGGCCAGGGGGAGAAAAACTGTTTTTT. Protein: CASSESRPGGEKLFF.

This clone appeared once. The rearrangement uses TRBV18 and TRBJ1-1; weak D call: TRBD1 (5 bases). Germline CDR1 KGHSH, CDR2 LQKENI. Between the trimmed V and J ends, which lost 2 bases and 3 bases, there was a span of 19 bases. The CDR3 totals 17 residues. The DNA of the CDR3 is TGTGCCAGCTCACCAAGGAGGGGAGCGGGACGGGACACTGAAGCTTTCTTT. As protein: CASSPRRGAGRDTEAFF. Based on the CDR3 plus reference TRBV18 and TRBJ1-1, the full variable domain is NAGVMQNPRHLVRRRGQEARLRCSPMKGHSHVYWYRQLPEEGLKFMVYLQKENIIDESGMPKERFSAEFPKEGPSILRIQQVVRGDSAAYFCASSPRRGAGRDTEAFFGQGTRLTVV.

This chain links TRBV6-5 with TRBJ1-6; D is unclear. Deletions cut 6 bases from V and 9 bases from J, with 9 bases between. The germline V gene encodes CDR1 MNHEY and CDR2 SVGAGI. This CDR3 comprises 12 residues. The CDR3: CASRSYSSPLHF. The DNA for the CDR3 is TGTGCCAGCAGATCCTATTCTTCACCCCTCCACTTT.

This clone was picked up a small number of times. The chain links TRBV6-5 to TRBJ1-2; D possibly corresponds to TRBD1 (6 bases). The V gene lost 5 bases and the J gene lost 4 bases, with 11 bases spanning the gap. This CDR3 is 13 amino acids long. The germline CDR1 and CDR2 sequences are MNHEY and SVGAGI. CDR3 coding DNA: TGTGCCAGCAGTCCAGACAGGATCTATGGCTACACCTTC. Translating gives CASSPDRIYGYTF.

The sample holds one count of this clone. The chain recombines TRBV7-8 with TRBJ2-7, with TRBD2 matching over 9 bases. J lost 1 base, V lost 3 bases, and 4 bases had no gene match. Germline V lookup: CDR1 SGHVS, CDR2 FQNEAQ. The CDR3 consists of 15 residues. The CDR3 region is CASSLSGGFSYEQYF. The CDR3 DNA sequence: TGTGCCAGCAGCTTGAGCGGGGGGTTTTCCTACGAGCAGTACTTC.

This clone is a singleton in its sample. The V call is TRBV4-1, the J call TRBJ1-5, with D possibly matching TRBD1 (6 bases). From germline, CDR1 is MGHRA and CDR2 YSYEKL. CDR3 length equals 15 residues. V lost 1 base to trimming and J lost 0 bases, with 7 bases between them. The CDR3 here is CASSQGGGSNQPQHF. Here the CDR3 DNA reads TGCGCCAGCAGCCAAGGAGGGGGTAGCAATCAGCCCCAGCATTTT.

This clone was seen more than once but under ten times. As DNA, the CDR3 is TGTGCCAGTATGGTGACAGATAGAACGAACACTGAAGCTTTCTTT. Its translation: CASMVTDRTNTEAFF. The chain combines TRBV19 with TRBJ1-1; possible D gene TRBD1, 5 bases. Germline lookup yields CDR1 LNHDA and CDR2 SQIVND (reference sequence). Between the trimmed V and J ends, which lost 7 bases and 1 base, there was a span of 16 bases. CDR3 length: 15 amino acids.

The chain recombines TRBV2 with TRBJ2-7; 10 bases line up with TRBD1. Germline assignment: CDR1 SNHLY and CDR2 FYNNEI. The CDR3 consists of 15 residues. V trimming: 3 bases; J trimming: 3 bases; junction bases outside the gene matches: 5. The CDR3 region is CASSEGQGKHYEQYF. The CDR3 DNA is TGTGCCAGCAGTGAGGGACAGGGGAAACACTACGAGCAGTACTTC.

V is TRBV28 and J is TRBJ2-5; the match to TRBD2 covers 9 bases. V lost 3 bases to trimming and J lost 5 bases; unmatched junction nucleotides: 7. The CDR3 contains 15 residues. Per the germline V gene, CDR1 is MDHEN and CDR2 is SYDVKM. CDR3 region: CASSFLRGGVETQYF. CDR3 sequence (DNA): TGTGCCAGCAGTTTTTTGCGGGGGGGCGTGGAGACCCAGTACTTC.

The chain employs TRBV18 and TRBJ2-1; possibly TRBD1 for D (6 bases). Germline V gene data show CDR1 as KGHSH and CDR2 as LQKENI. This CDR3 is built from 12 residues. The V gene lost 4 bases and the J gene lost 9 bases, with 10 bases spanning the gap. The CDR3, as DNA: TGTGCCAGCTCACGCACAGGGCGTGAGCAGTTCTTC. This translates into CASSRTGREQFF.

The chain has TRBV18 and TRBJ2-7; 7 bases are a match to TRBD1. After removal of 2 bases from V and 4 bases from J, the junction contained 8 bases not matched to a gene. CDR1 KGHSH and CDR2 LQKENI come from the germline V gene. The CDR3 runs 15 residues. CDR3 residues: CASSPSRQGKYEQYF. The CDR3 bases are TGTGCCAGCTCACCATCTAGACAGGGCAAATACGAGCAGTACTTC. The variable domain in full, with the rest retrieved from reference TRBV18 and TRBJ2-7, is NAGVMQNPRHLVRRRGQEARLRCSPMKGHSHVYWYRQLPEEGLKFMVYLQKENIIDESGMPKERFSAEFPKEGPSILRIQQVVRGDSAAYFCASSPSRQGKYEQYFGPGTRLTVT.

The chain uses TRBV9 and TRBJ1-3; 7 bases match TRBD1. Germline CDR1 reads SGDLS; CDR2 reads YYNGEE. With V trimmed by 0 bases and J by 7 bases, 7 bases remained unmatched. The CDR3 contains 15 residues. For the CDR3, the DNA is TGTGCCAGCAGCGTAGAGGGGGCATCCGTCAACACCATATATTTT. Translated, it gives CASSVEGASVNTIYF.

The V call is TRBV6-5, the J call TRBJ1-2; 7 bases agree with TRBD1. V shed 0 bases, J shed 7 bases, and the junction held 11 bases outside the gene matches. The CDR3 is made up of 16 amino acids. The germline V gene has CDR1 MNHEY and CDR2 SVGAGI. The CDR3 nucleotides are TGTGCCAGCAGTTACTCGCCTGGCAGGGGGTTTGCTGGCTACACCTTC. Translated: CASSYSPGRGFAGYTF.

The CDR3 coding sequence is TGTGCCAAGACCGGGACAGGGTACTCACCCCTCCACTTT. This encodes CAKTGTGYSPLHF. The V gene is TRBV19, the J gene TRBJ1-6; the match to TRBD1 covers 9 bases. Germline CDR1 LNHDA, CDR2 SQIVND (reference sequence). The CDR3 is made up of 13 amino acids. J gave up 10 bases and V 10 bases, and 8 bases lay outside the gene matches.

This clone was seen just once. The V gene is TRBV12-3 or TRBV12-4, the J gene TRBJ1-2, with 7 positions matching TRBD1. Trimming removed 5 bases from V and 4 bases from J; junction bases left unmatched: 4. The CDR3 spans 13 residues. The CDR3 coding sequence is TGTGCCAGCAGTCGGGACAGCAGCTATGGCTACACCTTC. Translating it yields CASSRDSSYGYTF.

The gene calls are TRBV19 and TRBJ1-5; D perhaps matches TRBD1 (5 bases). The CDR3 is made up of 12 amino acids. Per the germline V gene, CDR1 is LNHDA and CDR2 is SQIVND (reference sequence). Trimming pared 6 bases from V and 9 bases from J, leaving 12 bases between. The DNA of the CDR3 is TGTGCCAGTAGCTTCCAGGGTTGGCCCCAGCATTTT. It is translated as CASSFQGWPQHF.

This sequence joins TRBV19 and TRBJ1-2; 8 bases fit TRBD1. This CDR3 region has 14 residues. The ends lost 4 bases at V and 4 bases at J; junction bases unmatched: 5. In germline, CDR1 is LNHDA, CDR2 SQIVND (reference sequence). The CDR3 DNA sequence: TGTGCCAGTAGTAGGACAGGGTCCGCCTATGGCTACACCTTC. The encoded protein is CASSRTGSAYGYTF.

V and J are TRBV28 and TRBJ1-3; TRBD1 matches at 7 bases. With V trimmed by 5 bases and J by 0 bases, 7 bases remained unmatched. Germline V lookup: CDR1 MDHEN, CDR2 SYDVKM. The CDR3 is 16 amino acids. The CDR3 reads CASSPPGQPSGNTIYF. The CDR3 DNA reads TGTGCCAGCAGTCCCCCGGGACAGCCCTCTGGAAACACCATATATTTT. Full variable domain (rest looked up from reference TRBV28 and TRBJ1-3): DVKVTQSSRYLVKRTGEKVFLECVQDMDHENMFWYRQDPGLGLRLIYFSYDVKMKEKGDIPEGYSVSREKKERFSLILESASTNQTSMYLCASSPPGQPSGNTIYFGEGSWLTVV.

The rearrangement uses TRBV5-1 and TRBJ2-3; TRBD1 matches 9 bases. The germline V gene encodes CDR1 SGHRS and CDR2 YFSETQ. J gave up 3 bases and V 4 bases, and 3 bases lay outside the gene matches. The CDR3 has 14 amino acids. CDR3 residues: CASSQGTGTDTQYF. CDR3 coding DNA: TGCGCCAGCAGCCAAGGGACAGGGACAGATACGCAGTATTTT.